Below are 13 T cell receptor beta chains sequenced from a single sample in a study of human T cells and chemical hapten exposure. Time point described: pre-sensitization, week 0. Sample treatment: therapeutic diphenylcyclopropenone sensitization with weekly scalp DPC. Using its own MiXCR run on the RACE reads, TCRdb lists one record per CDR3 protein. The table lists about 59,000 distinct CDR3 sequences, approximately 11% of them singletons. The sequencing used whole blood, collected in connection with sensitization to the hapten diphenylcyclopropenone (DPC). These receptors were obtained from a middle-aged woman with alopecia areata. Some clones in this sample may be carry-over from other donors' samples.

The gene calls are TRBV5-1 and TRBJ1-1, with 8 bases identical to TRBD1. The V and J ends lost 1 base and 3 bases, in that order; junction bases with no gene match: 2. Germline CDR1 and CDR2: SGHRS and YFSETQ. There are 14 residues in the CDR3. CDR3 nucleotide sequence: TGCGCCAGCAGCTTGACAGGGGGAGACACTGAAGCTTTCTTT. Protein sequence: CASSLTGGDTEAFF.

This chain joins TRBV7-3 and TRBJ2-7; D is undetermined. In germline, CDR1 is SGHTA, CDR2 FQGTGA. The CDR3 is 13 amino acids. With 4 bases removed from V and 6 bases from J, the gap between germline ends came to 13 bases. In nucleotides, the CDR3 is TGTGCCAGCAGCTATGACCGGACCGGCGAGCAGTACTTC. Translating gives CASSYDRTGEQYF.

As to this clonotype: Since a much larger clone is just one base distant, this may be a read error. The chain uses TRBV7-9 and TRBJ2-7; D unresolved. Germline CDR1 SEHNR, CDR2 FQNEAQ (reference sequence). The length of the CDR3 is 13 residues. V shed 7 bases and J shed 2 bases, with 12 bases lying between them. The CDR3 sequence: CASNPLGTYEQYF. The CDR3 coding sequence is TGTGCCAGCAACCCTCTGGGGACCTACGAGCAGTACTTC.

Turning to this clonotype: A much larger clone differs by one base, so this may be a read error. The conserved phenylalanine or tryptophan is not found at the CDR3 terminus, so this likely reflects a read error. V and J are TRBV10-3 and TRBJ1-1; D perhaps matches TRBD1 (6 bases). The CDR3 runs to 14 residues. Germline CDR1 ENHRY, CDR2 SYGVKD. The V end was cut by 8 bases, the J end by 4 bases, with 17 bases between. For the CDR3, the DNA is TGTGCCATCCGTGGGGGGGCGGTAGGCACTGAAGCTTTCATT. Translation: CAIRGGAVGTEAFI.

In DNA, the CDR3 is TGTGCCAGCGGGTGGTTCACCACCGGGGAGCTGTTTTTT. Amino acid sequence: CASGWFTTGELFF. The V and J genes are TRBV3-1 and TRBJ2-2; no clear D. The CDR3 extends over 13 amino acids. Trimming stripped 8 bases from V and 4 bases from J, with 11 bases between. Germline V lookup: CDR1 LGHDT, CDR2 YNNKEL (reference sequence).

This clonotype was picked up many times. CDR3 nucleotide sequence: TGTGCCAGCAGCTTGGCAGGACAGGGGCTCCCCTACGAGCAGTACTTC. Translated: CASSLAGQGLPYEQYF. The rearrangement uses TRBV5-5 and TRBJ2-7; 9 bases map to TRBD1. CDR1 and CDR2 (germline): SGHKS, YYEKEE (reference sequence). This CDR3 contains 16 residues. J lost 2 bases, V lost 0 bases, and 6 bases had no gene match.

This clonotype has at least ten counts. The chain carries TRBV18 and TRBJ2-7; 12 bases align to TRBD2. Germline V gene data show CDR1 as KGHSH and CDR2 as LQKENI. The trim removed 6 bases at V and 2 bases at J, leaving 17 bases unmatched. This CDR3 spans 19 amino acids. CDR3 in DNA: TGTGCCAGCTCCCCTCCTCGACTAGCGGGAGACGCGCATACCTACGAGCAGTACTTC. Protein: CASSPPRLAGDAHTYEQYF.

This clonotype was seen more than once but under ten times. The V and J genes are TRBV4-2 and TRBJ1-1; D is unresolved. The germline V and J ends were trimmed by 0 bases and 6 bases, with 5 bases remaining between them. Germline loops: CDR1 LGHNA, CDR2 YNFKEQ. CDR3 length equals 12 residues. Here the CDR3 DNA reads TGTGCCAGCAGCCAAGATCCGGCTGAAGCTTTCTTT. This gives the protein CASSQDPAEAFF.

This CDR3 reads CASSPGRTESPLHF. The CDR3 DNA reads as TGTGCCAGCTCACCCGGGCGGACAGAGTCACCCCTCCACTTT. V usage is TRBV18 and J usage is TRBJ1-6, with D possibly being TRBD1 (6 bases). The CDR3 sequence is 14 residues long. Germline CDR1 and CDR2: KGHSH and LQKENI. The V end lost 3 bases, the J end lost 10 bases, and 13 bases lay between the germline ends.

This clonotype turned up a few times. The rearrangement links TRBV19 to TRBJ2-7; D could derive from TRBD1 or TRBD2 (5 bases each). The CDR3 covers 14 residues. Germline V lookup: CDR1 LNHDA, CDR2 SQIVND (reference sequence). The V and J ends lost 6 bases and 3 bases respectively, with 15 bases between them. This CDR3 reads CASRTTGEGYEQYF. CDR3 DNA sequence: TGTGCCAGTAGGACTACAGGTGAAGGCTACGAGCAGTACTTC. Supplemented by reference TRBV19 and TRBJ2-7, the full variable domain reads DGGITQSPKYLFRKEGQNVTLSCEQNLNHDAMYWYRQDPGQGLRLIYYSQIVNDFQKGDIAEGYSVSREKKESFPLTVTSAQKNPTAFYLCASRTTGEGYEQYFGPGTRLTVT.

Concerning this clonotype itself: A read error may explain this, as a much larger clone is one base away. This chain joins TRBV11-2 and TRBJ2-5, with D perhaps given as TRBD1 or TRBD2 (6 bases each). Germline V gives CDR1 SGHAT, CDR2 FQNNGV. The CDR3 contains 15 residues. Here the CDR3 reads CASSPFGGGVEIQYF. The CDR3 DNA is TGTGCCAGCAGCCCCTTCGGAGGGGGAGTGGAGATCCAGTACTTC.

This clonotype was counted a few times. This chain joins TRBV29-1 and TRBJ1-2, with TRBD1 matching over 8 bases. CDR3 length: 13 residues. Germline CDR1 is SQVTM and CDR2 is ANQGSEA. Germline trimming cut 4 bases from V and 7 bases from J; bases unmatched to any gene: 8. For the CDR3, the DNA is TGCAGCGTTGGCTGGACAGGGCTTGGTGGCTACACCTTC. It codes for CSVGWTGLGGYTF.

The chain has TRBV18 and TRBJ1-1; D not resolved. The CDR3 totals 14 residues. Deletions cut 3 bases from V and 3 bases from J, with 11 bases between. Germline-derived CDR1 and CDR2 are KGHSH and LQKENI. CDR3 residues: CASSPTGAYTEAFF. The CDR3 bases are TGTGCCAGCTCACCGACTGGTGCGTACACTGAAGCTTTCTTT.